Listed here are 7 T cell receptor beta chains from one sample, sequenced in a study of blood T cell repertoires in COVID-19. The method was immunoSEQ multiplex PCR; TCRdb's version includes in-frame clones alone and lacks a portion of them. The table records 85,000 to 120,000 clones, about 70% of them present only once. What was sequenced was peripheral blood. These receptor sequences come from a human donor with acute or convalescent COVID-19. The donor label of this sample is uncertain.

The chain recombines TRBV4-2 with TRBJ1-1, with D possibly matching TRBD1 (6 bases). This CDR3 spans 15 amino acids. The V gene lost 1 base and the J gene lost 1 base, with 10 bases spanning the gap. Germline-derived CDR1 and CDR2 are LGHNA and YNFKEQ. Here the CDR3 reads CASSQGSGQNTEAFF. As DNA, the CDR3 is TGTGCCAGCAGCCAAGGTTCGGGACAGAACACTGAAGCTTTCTTT.

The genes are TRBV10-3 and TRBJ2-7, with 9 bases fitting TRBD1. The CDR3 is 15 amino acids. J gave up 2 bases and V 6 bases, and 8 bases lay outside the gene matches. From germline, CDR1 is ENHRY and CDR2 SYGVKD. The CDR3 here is CAIRITGGQTYEQYV. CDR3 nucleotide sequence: TGTGCCATCAGGATAACAGGGGGCCAAACCTACGAGCAGTACGTC.

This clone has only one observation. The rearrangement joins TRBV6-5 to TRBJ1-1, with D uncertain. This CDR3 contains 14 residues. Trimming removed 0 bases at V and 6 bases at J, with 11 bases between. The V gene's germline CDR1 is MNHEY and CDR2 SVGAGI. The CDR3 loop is CASSYSTGIPEAFF. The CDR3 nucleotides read TGTGCCAGCAGTTACTCGACGGGGATTCCTGAAGCTTTCTTT.

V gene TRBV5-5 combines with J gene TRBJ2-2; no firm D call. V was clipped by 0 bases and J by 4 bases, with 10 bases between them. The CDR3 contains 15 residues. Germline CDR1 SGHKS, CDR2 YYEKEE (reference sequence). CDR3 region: CASSLVPSGTGELFF. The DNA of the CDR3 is TGTGCCAGCAGCTTGGTCCCCTCCGGCACCGGGGAGCTGTTTTTT.

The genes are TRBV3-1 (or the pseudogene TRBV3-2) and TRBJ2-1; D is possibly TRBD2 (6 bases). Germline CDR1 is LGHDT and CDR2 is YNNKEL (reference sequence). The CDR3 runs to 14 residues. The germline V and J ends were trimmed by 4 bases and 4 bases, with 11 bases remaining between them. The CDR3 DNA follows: TGTGCCAGCAGCCCCCCTGGGGGGTACAATGAGCAGTTCTTC. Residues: CASSPPGGYNEQFF.

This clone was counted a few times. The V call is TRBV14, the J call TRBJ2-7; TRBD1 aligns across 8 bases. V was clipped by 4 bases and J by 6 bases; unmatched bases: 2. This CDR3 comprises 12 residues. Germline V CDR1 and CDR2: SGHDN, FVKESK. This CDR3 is CASSRTGLEQYV. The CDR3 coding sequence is TGTGCCAGCAGCCGGACAGGGCTCGAGCAGTACGTC.

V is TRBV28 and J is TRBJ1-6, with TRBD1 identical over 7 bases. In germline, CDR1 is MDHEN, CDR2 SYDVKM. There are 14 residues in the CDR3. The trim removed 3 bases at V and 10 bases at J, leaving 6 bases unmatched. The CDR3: CASSLEGAKSPLHF. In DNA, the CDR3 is TGTGCCAGCAGTTTGGAGGGGGCGAAGTCACCCCTCCACTTT.